This entry describes one T cell receptor (beta chain). The sample is drawn from a study of brain T cells in children with intractable seizures. Data came from immunoSEQ multiplex PCR; TCRdb stores just in-frame clones and leaves some out. The table lists about 340,000 clones, 93% of them singletons. Germline lookup yields CDR1 SGHTA and CDR2 FQGTGA. V lost 5 bases and J lost 6; bases outside the gene matches: 9. This CDR3 has 16 amino acids. As for time point: blood from clinic visit 5 months post-surgery; TSC patient then seizure free. The sequenced sample was peripheral blood, obtained roughly 5 months after surgery. The receptor comes from a boy under three years old with tuberous sclerosis and intractable seizures. V usage is TRBV7-3 and J usage is TRBJ2-2; 10 bases line up with TRBD1. CDR3 coding DNA: TGTGCCAGCAGCCTACGACAGGGGGCGCCGTCCGGGGAGCTGTTTTTT. Protein product: CASSLRQGAPSGELFF.